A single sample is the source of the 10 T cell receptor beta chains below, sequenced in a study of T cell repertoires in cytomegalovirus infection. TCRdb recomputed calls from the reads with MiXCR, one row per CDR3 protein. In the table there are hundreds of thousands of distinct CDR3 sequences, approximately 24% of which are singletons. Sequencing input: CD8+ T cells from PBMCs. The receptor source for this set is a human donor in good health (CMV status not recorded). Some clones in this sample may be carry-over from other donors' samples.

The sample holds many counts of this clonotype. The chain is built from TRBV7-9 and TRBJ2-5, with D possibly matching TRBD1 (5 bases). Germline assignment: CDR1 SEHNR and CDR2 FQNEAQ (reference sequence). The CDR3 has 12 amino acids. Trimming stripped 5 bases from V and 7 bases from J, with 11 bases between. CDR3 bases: TGTGCCAGCAGCCCTCAGGGCCCGACCCAGTACTTC. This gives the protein CASSPQGPTQYF. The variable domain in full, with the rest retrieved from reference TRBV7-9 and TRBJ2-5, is DTGVSQNPRHKITKRGQNVTFRCDPISEHNRLYWYRQTLGQGPEFLTYFQNEAQLEKSRLLSDRFSAERPKGSFSTLEIQRTEQGDSAMYLCASSPQGPTQYFGPGTRLLVL.

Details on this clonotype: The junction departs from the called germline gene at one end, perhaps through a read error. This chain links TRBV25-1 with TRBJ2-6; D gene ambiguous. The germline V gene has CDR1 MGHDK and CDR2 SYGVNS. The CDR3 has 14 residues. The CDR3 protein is CASLGRSGVNVLTF. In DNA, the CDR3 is TGTGCCAGCCTCGGGCGCTCTGGGGTCAACGTCCTGACTTTC.

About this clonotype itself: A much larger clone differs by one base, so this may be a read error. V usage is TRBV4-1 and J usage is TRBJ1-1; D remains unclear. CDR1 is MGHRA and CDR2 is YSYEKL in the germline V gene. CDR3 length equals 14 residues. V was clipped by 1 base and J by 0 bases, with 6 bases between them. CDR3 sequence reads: CASSQVWVNTEAFF. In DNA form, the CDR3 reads TGCGCCAGCAGCCAAGTGTGGGTGAACACTGAAGCTTTCTTT.

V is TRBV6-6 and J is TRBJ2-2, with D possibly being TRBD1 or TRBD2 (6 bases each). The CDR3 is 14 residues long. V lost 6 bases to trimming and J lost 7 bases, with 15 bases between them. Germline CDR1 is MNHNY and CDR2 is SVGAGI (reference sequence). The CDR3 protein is CASSPTGANGELFF. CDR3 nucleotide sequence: TGTGCCAGCAGCCCCACGGGGGCCAACGGGGAGCTGTTTTTT.

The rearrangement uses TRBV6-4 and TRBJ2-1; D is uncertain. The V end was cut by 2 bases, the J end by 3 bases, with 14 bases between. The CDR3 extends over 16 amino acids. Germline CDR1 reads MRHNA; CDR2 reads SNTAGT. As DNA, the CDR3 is TGTGCCAGCAGTGACGACCCGGATAGTCTCTACAATGAGCAGTTCTTC. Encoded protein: CASSDDPDSLYNEQFF.

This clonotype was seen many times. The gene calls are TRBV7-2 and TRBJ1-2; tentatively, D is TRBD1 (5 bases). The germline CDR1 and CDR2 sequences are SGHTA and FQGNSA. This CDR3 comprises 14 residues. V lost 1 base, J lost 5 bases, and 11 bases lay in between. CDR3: CASSLEGPGYGYTF. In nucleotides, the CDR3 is TGTGCCAGCAGCTTAGAGGGGCCCGGTTATGGCTACACCTTC.

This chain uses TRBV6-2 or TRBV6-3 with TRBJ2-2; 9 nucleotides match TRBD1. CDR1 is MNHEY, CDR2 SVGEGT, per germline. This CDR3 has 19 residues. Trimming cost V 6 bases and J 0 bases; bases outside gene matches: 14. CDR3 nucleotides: TGTGCCAGCAGCCCCCGGGACAGGGTACCCTCCGCGAACACCGGGGAGCTGTTTTTT. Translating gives CASSPRDRVPSANTGELFF.

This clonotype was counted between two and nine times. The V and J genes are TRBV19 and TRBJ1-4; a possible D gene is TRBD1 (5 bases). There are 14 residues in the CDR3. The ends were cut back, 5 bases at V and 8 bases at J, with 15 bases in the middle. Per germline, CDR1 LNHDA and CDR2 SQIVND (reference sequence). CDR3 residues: CASSRDPWREKLFF. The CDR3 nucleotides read TGTGCCAGTAGTCGGGACCCTTGGAGGGAAAAACTGTTTTTT.

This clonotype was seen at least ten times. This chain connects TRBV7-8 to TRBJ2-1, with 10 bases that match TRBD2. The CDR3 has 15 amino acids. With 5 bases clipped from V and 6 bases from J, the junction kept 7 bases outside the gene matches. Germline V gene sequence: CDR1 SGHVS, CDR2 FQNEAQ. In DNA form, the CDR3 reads TGTGCCAGCAGCATAGTAGCGGGGGGCCTCAATGAGCAGTTCTTC. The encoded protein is CASSIVAGGLNEQFF.

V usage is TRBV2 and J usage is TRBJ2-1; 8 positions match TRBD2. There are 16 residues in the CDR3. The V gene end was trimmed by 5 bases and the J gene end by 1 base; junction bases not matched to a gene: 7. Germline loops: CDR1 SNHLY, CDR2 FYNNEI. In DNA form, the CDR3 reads TGTGCCAGCAGTTATAGCGGGGAAGGATCCTACAATGAGCAGTTCTTC. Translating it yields CASSYSGEGSYNEQFF. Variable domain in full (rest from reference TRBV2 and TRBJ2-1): EPEVTQTPSHQVTQMGQEVILRCVPISNHLYFYWYRQILGQKVEFLVSFYNNEISEKSEIFDDQFSVERPDGSNFTLKIRSTKLEDSAMYFCASSYSGEGSYNEQFFGPGTRLTVL.